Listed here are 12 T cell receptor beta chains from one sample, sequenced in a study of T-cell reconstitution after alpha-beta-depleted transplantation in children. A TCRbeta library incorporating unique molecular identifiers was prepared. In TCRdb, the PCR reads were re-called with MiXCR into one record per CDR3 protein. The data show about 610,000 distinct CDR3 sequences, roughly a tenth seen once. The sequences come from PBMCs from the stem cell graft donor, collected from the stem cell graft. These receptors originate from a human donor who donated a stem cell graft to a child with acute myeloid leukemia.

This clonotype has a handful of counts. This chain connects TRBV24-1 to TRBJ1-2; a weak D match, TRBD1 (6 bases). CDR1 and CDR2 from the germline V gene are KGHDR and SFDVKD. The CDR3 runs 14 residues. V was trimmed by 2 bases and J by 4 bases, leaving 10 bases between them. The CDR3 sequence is CATSDSGGGYGYTF. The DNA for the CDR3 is TGTGCCACCAGTGATTCTGGGGGCGGCTATGGCTACACCTTC.

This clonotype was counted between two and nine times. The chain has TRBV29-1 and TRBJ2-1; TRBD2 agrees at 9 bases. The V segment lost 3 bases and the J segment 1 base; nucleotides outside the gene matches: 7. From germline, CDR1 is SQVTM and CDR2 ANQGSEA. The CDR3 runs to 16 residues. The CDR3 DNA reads TGCAGCGTTGAGATTCAGGCGGGAGGGTCCTACAATGAGCAGTTCTTC. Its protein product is CSVEIQAGGSYNEQFF.

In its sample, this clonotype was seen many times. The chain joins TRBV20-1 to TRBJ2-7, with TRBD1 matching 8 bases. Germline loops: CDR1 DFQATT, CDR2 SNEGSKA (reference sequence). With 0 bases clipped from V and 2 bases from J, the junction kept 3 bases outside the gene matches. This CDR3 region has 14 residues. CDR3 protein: CSARDDRGPYEQYF. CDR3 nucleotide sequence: TGCAGTGCTAGAGATGACAGGGGCCCCTACGAGCAGTACTTC.

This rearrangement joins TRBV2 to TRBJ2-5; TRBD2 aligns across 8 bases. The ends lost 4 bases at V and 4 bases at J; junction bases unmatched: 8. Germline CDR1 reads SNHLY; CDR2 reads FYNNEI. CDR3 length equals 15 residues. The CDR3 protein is CASSGEAGDGETQYF. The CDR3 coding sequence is TGTGCCAGCAGTGGTGAAGCGGGAGACGGAGAGACCCAGTACTTC. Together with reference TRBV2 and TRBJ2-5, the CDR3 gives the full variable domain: EPEVTQTPSHQVTQMGQEVILRCVPISNHLYFYWYRQILGQKVEFLVSFYNNEISEKSEIFDDQFSVERPDGSNFTLKIRSTKLEDSAMYFCASSGEAGDGETQYFGPGTRLLVL.

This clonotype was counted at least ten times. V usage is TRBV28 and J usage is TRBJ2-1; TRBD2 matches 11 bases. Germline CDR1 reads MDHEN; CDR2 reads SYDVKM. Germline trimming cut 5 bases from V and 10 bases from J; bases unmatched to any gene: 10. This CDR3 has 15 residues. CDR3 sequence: CASSHPTSGSGEQFF. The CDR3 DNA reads TGTGCCAGCAGTCACCCAACTAGCGGGAGCGGGGAGCAGTTCTTC.

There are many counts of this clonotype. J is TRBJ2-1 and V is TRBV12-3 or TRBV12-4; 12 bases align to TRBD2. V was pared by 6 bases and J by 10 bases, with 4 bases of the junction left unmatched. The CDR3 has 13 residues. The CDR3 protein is CASRLAGGREQFF. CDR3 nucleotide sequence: TGTGCCAGCAGACTAGCGGGAGGCCGGGAGCAGTTCTTC.

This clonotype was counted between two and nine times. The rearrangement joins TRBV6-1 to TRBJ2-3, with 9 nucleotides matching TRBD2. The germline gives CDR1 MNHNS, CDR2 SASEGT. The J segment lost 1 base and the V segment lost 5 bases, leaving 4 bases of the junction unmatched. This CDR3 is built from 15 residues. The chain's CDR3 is CASSLAGHRTDTQYF. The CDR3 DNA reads TGTGCCAGCAGTCTAGCGGGACACCGCACAGATACGCAGTATTTT.

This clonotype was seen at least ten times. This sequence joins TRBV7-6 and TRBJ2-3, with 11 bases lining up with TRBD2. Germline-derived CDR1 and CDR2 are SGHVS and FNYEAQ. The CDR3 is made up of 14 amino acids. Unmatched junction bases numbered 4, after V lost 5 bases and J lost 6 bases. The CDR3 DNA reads TGTGCCAGCAGCCCCCTAGCGGGAGGCGATACGCAGTATTTT. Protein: CASSPLAGGDTQYF.

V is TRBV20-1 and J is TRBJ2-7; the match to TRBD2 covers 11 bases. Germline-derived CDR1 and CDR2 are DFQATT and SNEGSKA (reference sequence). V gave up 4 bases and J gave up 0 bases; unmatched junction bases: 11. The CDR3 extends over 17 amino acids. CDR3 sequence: CSATTSGRSSSSYEQYF. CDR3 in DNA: TGCAGTGCTACCACTAGCGGGAGATCCTCGAGCTCCTACGAGCAGTACTTC.

As DNA, the CDR3 is TGTGCCAGCAGCTTAGGGGGACAGAACACAGATACGCAGTATTTT. Protein product: CASSLGGQNTDTQYF. The chain links TRBV7-2 to TRBJ2-3; TRBD1 matches at 7 bases. Germline lookup yields CDR1 SGHTA and CDR2 FQGNSA. This CDR3 has 15 residues. V lost 1 base, J lost 2 bases, and 3 bases stayed unmatched.

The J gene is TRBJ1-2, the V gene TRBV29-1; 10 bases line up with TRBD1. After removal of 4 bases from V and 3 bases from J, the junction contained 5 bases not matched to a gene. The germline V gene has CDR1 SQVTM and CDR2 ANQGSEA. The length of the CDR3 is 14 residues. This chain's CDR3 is CSVGQGARDYGYTF. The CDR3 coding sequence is TGCAGCGTTGGACAGGGGGCGCGGGACTATGGCTACACCTTC.

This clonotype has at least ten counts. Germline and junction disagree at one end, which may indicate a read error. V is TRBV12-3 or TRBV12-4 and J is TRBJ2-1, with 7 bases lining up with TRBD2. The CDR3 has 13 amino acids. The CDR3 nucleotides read TGTGCCAGCAGTCTAGCGGAGTACAATGAGCAGTTCTTC. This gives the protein CASSLAEYNEQFF.